These T cell receptor beta chains were read from a single sample in a study of cytomegalovirus exposure and HLA in healthy donors. Generated by immunoSEQ multiplex PCR, the TCRdb table keeps only in-frame clones and is missing some. Among more than 140,000 clones, about 80% were seen once, and the ten largest hold about 5.2%. Sequencing was carried out using PBMCs. The receptors were gathered from a young man in good health and CMV-seropositive. The CDR3 runs from the conserved cysteine through the conserved F or W. A D gene is named only where the DNA matches it firmly. Clone size is not always given. Where it is, it says once, few, many or a class for expanded clones.

CDR3aa	CDR3nt	d_gene	j_gene	abundance	v_gene
CASSLGGLNQPQHF	TGTGCCAGCAGTTTAGGGGGGTTGAATCAGCCCCAGCATTTT	.	TRBJ1-5	.	TRBV27
CASSVTGGGLNTEAFF	TGTGCCAGCAGCGTGACAGGGGGCGGACTGAACACTGAAGCTTTCTTT	TRBD1	TRBJ1-1	.	TRBV5-4
CAGTGNSGANVLTF	TGTGCCGGGACAGGGAACTCCGGGGCCAACGTCCTGACTTTC	TRBD1	TRBJ2-6	.	TRBV30
CASRSGGATDTQYF	TGCGCCAGCCGGAGCGGGGGGGCCACAGATACGCAGTATTTT	TRBD2	TRBJ2-3	.	TRBV4-1
CASRGTGGADTQYF	TGCGCCAGCAGAGGGACAGGGGGGGCAGATACGCAGTATTTT	TRBD1	TRBJ2-3	.	TRBV5-1
CASSSTKTGGENEQYF	TGTGCCAGCAGCTCTACGAAGACAGGGGGCGAAAACGAGCAGTACTTC	TRBD1	TRBJ2-7	few	TRBV7-9
CASSQDPRGRTDTQYF	TGCGCCAGCAGCCAAGACCCCAGGGGGCGCACAGATACGCAGTATTTT	TRBD1	TRBJ2-3	.	TRBV4-1
CASSSGTDYEQYF	TGTGCCAGCAGTTCTGGGACAGACTACGAGCAGTACTTC	TRBD1	TRBJ2-7	.	TRBV27
CASSMDIPGTNEKLFF	TGCGCCAGCAGCATGGACATCCCGGGAACTAATGAAAAACTGTTTTTT	.	TRBJ1-4	once	TRBV4-3
CASSANRGSQPQHF	TGTGCCAGCAGCGCCAACAGGGGAAGCCAGCCCCAGCATTTT	TRBD1	TRBJ1-5	.	TRBV7-9
CASSSRVANEKLFF	TGTGCCAGCAGCTCCAGGGTGGCTAATGAAAAACTGTTTTTT	.	TRBJ1-4	few	TRBV7-2
CASSLVMLAGGPYEQYF	TGTGCCAGCAGCTTGGTGATGCTAGCGGGGGGGCCGTACGAGCAGTACTTC	TRBD2	TRBJ2-7	.	TRBV5-4
CASSRGDRFYGYTF	TGTGCCAGCAGCCGGGGGGACCGCTTCTATGGCTACACCTTC	.	TRBJ1-2	few	TRBV5-6
CASSPLTGTGASYEQYF	TGTGCCAGTAGTCCCCTGACCGGGACAGGGGCATCCTACGAGCAGTACTTC	TRBD1	TRBJ2-7	.	TRBV19
CASTAPPGDSGNTIYF	TGTGCCAGCACCGCACCCCCAGGGGACTCTGGAAACACCATATATTTT	.	TRBJ1-3	few	TRBV2
CASSLGTGDYGYAF	TGTGCCAGCAGCTTGGGGACAGGGGACTATGGCTACGCCTTC	TRBD1	TRBJ1-2	.	TRBV5-4
CASSFDSEVAGELFF	TGCGCCAGCAGCTTCGACTCAGAGGTAGCCGGGGAGCTGTTTTTT	.	TRBJ2-2	.	TRBV5-1
CASSLAGRENTQYF	TGTGCCAGCAGTTTAGCAGGGAGGGAAAATACGCAGTATTTT	TRBD2	TRBJ2-3	.	TRBV27
CASSRAGVVYGYTF	TGTGCCAGTAGTAGGGCAGGGGTTGTCTATGGCTACACCTTC	.	TRBJ1-2	once	TRBV19
CARGDLAEQYF	TGTGCCAGAGGGGACTTGGCCGAGCAGTACTTC	.	TRBJ2-7	.	TRBV2
CASSGQGAAGNTIYF	TGTGCCAGCAGTGGGCAGGGGGCGGCTGGAAACACCATATATTTT	TRBD1	TRBJ1-3	.	TRBV6-1
CASSESGRTEAFF	TGTGCCAGCAGTGAGTCAGGGCGGACTGAAGCTTTCTTT	.	TRBJ1-1	few	TRBV25-1
CASQREVGNQPQHF	TGTGCCAGCCAAAGGGAGGTCGGCAATCAGCCCCAGCATTTT	.	TRBJ1-5	.	TRBV19
CASSVGTGAGPYEQYF	TGTGCCAGCAGCGTAGGGACAGGGGCCGGCCCTTACGAGCAGTACTTC	TRBD1	TRBJ2-7	few	TRBV9
CASSPLEGGSKEKLFF	TGTGCCAGCAGCCCCCTTGAAGGGGGCTCGAAGGAAAAACTGTTTTTT	TRBD1	TRBJ1-4	.	TRBV7-9
CASSSGTSGSYEQFF	TGTGCCAGCAGCTCAGGGACTAGCGGGAGCTATGAGCAGTTCTTC	TRBD2	TRBJ2-1	.	TRBV7-9
CATSRDRASGRAVNTQYF	TGTGCCACCAGCAGAGATCGGGCTAGCGGGAGGGCGGTGAATACGCAGTATTTT	TRBD2	TRBJ2-3	.	TRBV15
CATKQGYEQYF	TGTGCCACTAAACAGGGCTACGAGCAGTACTTC	.	TRBJ2-7	.	TRBV6-5
CASSTNRVVEQFF	TGTGCCAGCAGCACCAACAGGGTCGTTGAGCAGTTCTTC	.	TRBJ2-1	.	TRBV6-5
CASSPLAGPYEQYF	TGTGCCAGCAGCCCTCTAGCGGGACCCTACGAGCAGTACTTC	TRBD2	TRBJ2-7	.	TRBV27
CASSNRGYTGELFF	TGTGCTAGCAGTAACAGGGGTTACACCGGGGAGCTGTTTTTT	TRBD1	TRBJ2-2	.	TRBV6-4
CASGLVLRGPSYNEQFF	TGTGCTAGTGGTTTGGTACTGCGGGGCCCCTCCTACAATGAGCAGTTCTTC	.	TRBJ2-1	.	TRBV12-5
CASSSQGGGDYGYTF	TGTGCCAGCAGTTCGCAGGGAGGGGGGGACTATGGCTACACCTTC	.	TRBJ1-2	.	TRBV7-9
CASSGDRGYEQYF	TGTGCCAGTAGTGGGGACAGGGGTTACGAGCAGTACTTC	TRBD1	TRBJ2-7	.	TRBV19
CASSPPLAGVDEQYF	TGTGCCAGCAGCCCTCCCCTAGCGGGGGTTGACGAGCAGTACTTC	TRBD2	TRBJ2-7	.	TRBV6-5
CASSRRRTGESVTDTQYF	TGTGCCAGCAGCCGGCGGAGGACTGGGGAATCCGTCACAGATACGCAGTATTTT	.	TRBJ2-3	few	TRBV11-2
CAWSGNPQGTQYF	TGTGCCTGGAGTGGAAACCCACAGGGGACCCAGTACTTC	.	TRBJ2-5	.	TRBV30
CASSVGGRRIGYTF	TGTGCCAGCAGTGTGGGGGGGCGACGGATTGGCTACACCTTC	.	TRBJ1-2	.	TRBV2
CASSHGTSGGDTGELFF	TGTGCCAGCAGCCATGGGACTAGCGGGGGGGACACCGGGGAGCTGTTTTTT	TRBD2	TRBJ2-2	.	TRBV4-2
CASSFEGWNTEAFF	TGTGCCAGCAGTTTTGAGGGCTGGAACACTGAAGCTTTCTTT	.	TRBJ1-1	.	TRBV28
CASTPGLVQEGHNTGELFF	TGTGCCAGCACCCCGGGACTAGTTCAGGAGGGCCATAACACCGGGGAGCTGTTTTTT	TRBD2	TRBJ2-2	.	TRBV6-4
CASSYPTENTYEQYF	TGTGCCAGCAGCTACCCGACAGAGAACACCTACGAGCAGTACTTC	.	TRBJ2-7	.	TRBV13
CASGLGTEGTEAFF	TGTGCTAGTGGTTTGGGGACAGAGGGCACTGAAGCTTTCTTT	.	TRBJ1-1	.	TRBV12-5
CASSDSGTGLTGELFF	TGTGCCAGCAGTGATTCCGGGACAGGGTTGACCGGGGAGCTGTTTTTT	TRBD1	TRBJ2-2	.	TRBV25-1
CSARISNEQFF	TGCAGTGCTAGGATCAGCAATGAGCAGTTCTTC	.	TRBJ2-1	few	TRBV20-1
CASKRDSLNEKLFF	TGCGCCAGCAAACGGGACAGCCTTAATGAAAAACTGTTTTTT	TRBD1	TRBJ1-4	.	TRBV5-1
CSVGGRGDTGSGANVLTF	TGCAGCGTTGGGGGTCGGGGGGACACAGGTTCTGGGGCCAACGTCCTGACTTTC	.	TRBJ2-6	.	TRBV29-1
CSVLGARVNTGELFF	TGCAGCGTTCTGGGGGCCAGAGTGAACACCGGGGAGCTGTTTTTT	.	TRBJ2-2	.	TRBV29-1